The clone carrying this T cell receptor (beta chain) was recorded a few times. Its cognate antigen is unknown. This record comes from a study of T cell repertoires in cytomegalovirus infection. About the study: Matching HLA type, along with CMV infection, was indicated by public TCR beta signatures.

From the reads, TCRdb called clonotypes with MiXCR, one entry per CDR3 protein. The sample shows 150,000 to 200,000 distinct CDR3 sequences, around an eighth of them seen only once. Trimming removed 1 base at V and 5 bases at J, with 14 bases between. In germline, CDR1 is SGHDN, CDR2 FVKESK. The CDR3 spans 15 residues. General observations from the study: Cumulative public TCR beta family frequency identified CMV carriers with the relevant HLA. Clonotypes of TCR beta that were HLA-C-restricted and CMV-specific dominated the ex vivo response.

The material sequenced was PBMCs. This receptor was taken from a human donor in good health (CMV status not recorded). Some clones in this sample may be carry-over from other donors' samples. This chain links TRBV14 with TRBJ2-5; maybe TRBD2 (5 bases). The CDR3 nucleotides are TGTGCCAGCAGCCAAGCGGCAGCGGCCGGGGAGACCCAGTACTTC. Its translation: CASSQAAAAGETQYF.